The next 8 T cell receptor beta chains were all read from a single sample in a study of T-cell reconstitution after alpha-beta-depleted transplantation in children (dated by TCRdb to the mid-2010s). Explained via the paper, the treatment or condition label denotes: allogeneic hematopoietic cell transplantation with graft depleted of TCRalphabeta T cells and CD19 B cells. Library preparation was by PCR. Sequenced using an Illumina HiSeq 2500. TCR libraries were prepared with molecular barcoding, using unique molecular identifiers to normalize TCRbeta repertoire quantification. TCRdb itself trimmed the public reads at Q25 with fastp, ran MiXCR and retained productive beta chains. Every entry covers one CDR3 protein and lists the most common genes and DNA from its rows. Across this sample there are roughly 500,000 distinct CDR3 sequences, with roughly a tenth seen only once. The ten largest clones capture 2% to 2.5% of the sample.

Here the sequenced sample was PBMCs, taken before TCRalphabeta/CD19-depleted stem cell transplant. The receptors derive from a child aged 2-15 years with inherited bone marrow failure, due to receive a stem cell transplant.

This clonotype was seen many times. The chain carries TRBV24-1 and TRBJ1-5; unclear D gene. Germline CDR1 is KGHDR and CDR2 is SFDVKD. The CDR3 is 14 amino acids. V gave up 4 bases and J gave up 5 bases, with 11 bases separating them. CDR3 protein: CATSDPRSYQPQHF. The CDR3 DNA reads as TGTGCCACCAGTGACCCACGCTCATATCAGCCCCAGCATTTT.

Many counts were recorded for this clonotype. The J gene is TRBJ2-1, the V gene TRBV6-2 or TRBV6-3; D gene unclear. The CDR3 totals 13 residues. V was clipped by 7 bases and J by 0 bases, with 7 bases between them. CDR1 MNHEY and CDR2 SVGEGT come from the germline V gene. The CDR3 protein is CASNTGSYNEQFF. The CDR3 DNA reads TGTGCCAGCAACACTGGCTCCTACAATGAGCAGTTCTTC.

The chain carries TRBV2 and TRBJ2-2; 8 positions agree with TRBD1. V shed 7 bases and J 4 bases; nucleotides not matched to a gene: 8. The CDR3 runs 15 residues. Germline V gene sequence: CDR1 SNHLY, CDR2 FYNNEI. CDR3 sequence: CASTFGQGSTGELFF. DNA for the CDR3: TGTGCCAGCACCTTTGGACAGGGCTCCACCGGGGAGCTGTTTTTT.

As for this clonotype: This clone may be a read error of a much larger clone one base away. The V gene is TRBV20-1, the J gene TRBJ1-2, with TRBD1 matching over 7 bases. Germline lookup yields CDR1 DFQATT and CDR2 SNEGSKA (reference sequence). The CDR3 runs 13 residues. J gave up 3 bases and V 4 bases, and 5 bases lay outside the gene matches. Written as DNA, the CDR3 is TGCAGTGCTAACGACAGGGCCCACTATGGCTACACCTTC. Protein sequence: CSANDRAHYGYTF.

This clonotype was recorded at least ten times. The rearrangement joins TRBV11-2 to TRBJ2-1; maybe TRBD1 (6 bases). The length of the CDR3 is 16 residues. V was pared by 5 bases and J by 3 bases, with 17 bases between. The germline gives CDR1 SGHAT, CDR2 FQNNGV. The CDR3 DNA reads as TGTGCCAGCAGCGTTGCCCCAGGGGCGTTCTACAATGAGCAGTTCTTC. Its protein is CASSVAPGAFYNEQFF.

The genes are TRBV20-1 and TRBJ2-3; 16 bases are a match to TRBD2. Trimming took 0 bases from V and 4 from J; bases not matched to a gene: 10. The CDR3 covers 19 residues. Germline assignment: CDR1 DFQATT and CDR2 SNEGSKA (reference sequence). CDR3 amino acids: CSARDGTSGRALFADTQYF. Written as DNA, the CDR3 is TGCAGTGCTAGAGATGGGACTAGCGGGAGGGCCTTATTCGCAGATACGCAGTATTTT.

This clonotype occurred many times. The J gene is TRBJ2-1, the V gene TRBV7-7; 8 nucleotides agree with TRBD1. The CDR3 consists of 16 residues. Unmatched junction bases numbered 10, after V lost 1 base and J lost 8 bases. CDR1 is SSHAT and CDR2 is FNYEAQ in the germline V gene (reference sequence). The CDR3, as DNA: TGTGCCAGCAGCTTAGGGGGAGTCAGGGGGCCGCATGAGCAGTTCTTC. It yields the protein CASSLGGVRGPHEQFF.

The chain uses TRBV3-1 and TRBJ2-7; 9 bases are a match to TRBD1. The V segment lost 0 bases and the J segment 5 bases; nucleotides outside the gene matches: 11. The CDR3 runs to 17 residues. Germline assignment: CDR1 LGHDT and CDR2 YNNKEL (reference sequence). CDR3 sequence reads: CASSQDPRDRDYDEQYF. The CDR3 bases are TGTGCCAGCAGCCAAGATCCCCGGGACAGGGATTACGACGAGCAGTACTTC.